Described below is a single T cell receptor beta chain sequence and its context. Profiling relied on immunoSEQ multiplex PCR, and the TCRdb table lists in-frame clones only, not all of them. The sample has some 30,000 clones; around four fifths are singletons. Germline V CDR1 and CDR2: SNHLY, FYNNEI. V was clipped by 7 bases and J by 2 bases; unmatched bases: 7. The CDR3 contains 14 residues. Indicated time point: after neoadjuvant nivolumab, at surgical resection. Patients had HPV-negative, locally advanced oral cavity squamous cell carcinoma. These data are taken from a study of neoadjuvant anti-PD-1 for oral cavity cancer.

The TCR was taken from a person aged 40 to 85 with oral cavity squamous cell carcinoma. This sequence joins TRBV2 and TRBJ1-1; TRBD1 matches 7 bases. Sample: PBMCs, taken after nivolumab (anti-PD-1) treatment. The CDR3 loop is CASTREGANTEAFF. DNA of the CDR3: TGTGCCAGCACCAGGGAGGGGGCCAACACTGAAGCTTTCTTT. The full variable domain, rest sourced from reference TRBV2 and TRBJ1-1, is EPEVTQTPSHQVTQMGQEVILRCVPISNHLYFYWYRQILGQKVEFLVSFYNNEISEKSEIFDDQFSVERPDGSNFTLKIRSTKLEDSAMYFCASTREGANTEAFFGQGTRLTVV.